The present T cell receptor beta chain was sequenced within a study of T cells in Graves' hyperthyroidism and ophthalmopathy. The wider study: At initial diagnosis, before any treatment had begun, peripheral blood was obtained. Points from the study as a whole: Most expanded thyroid clonotypes above 0.001 recurred in blood.

V lost 3 bases to trimming and J lost 1 base, with 17 bases between them. The CDR3 runs to 17 residues. Germline loops: CDR1 SNHLY, CDR2 FYNNEI. Source material for PBMCs was 10 ml fresh peripheral blood. The source material, RNA transcripts, was used to amplify TCR beta CDR3 regions. The study used the HTBI primer set for a first-round RT-PCR of the TCR CDR3. In TCRdb, the multiplex PCR reads were re-called with MiXCR into one record per CDR3 protein. The table has some 200,000 distinct CDR3 sequences, roughly a sixth seen once. The table lists this clonotype with many counts. Its antigen is as yet unknown.

Sequenced sample: blood. The sequence came from a woman aged 50 to 65 with Graves' hyperthyroidism. The chain has TRBV2 and TRBJ2-3; tentative D call: TRBD2 (5 bases). This chain's CDR3 is CASSDRGWAGRTDTQYF. The CDR3 DNA follows: TGTGCCAGCAGTGATCGGGGTTGGGCAGGCCGCACAGATACGCAGTATTTT.